This TCR beta chain was retrieved from a study of blood T cell repertoires in COVID-19 (dated by TCRdb to the early 2020s). Regarding the research as a whole: Samples from collaborators originated in the United States, Italy and Spain and spanned both the acute and convalescent phases of COVID-19. The prospective study material was composed of cDNA or gDNA derived from T cells, B-cell-depleted T cells, or PBMCs. Deeply sampled blood TCRbeta repertoires from subjects exposed to, actively infected with, or recovered from COVID-19 were included in the dataset. The repertoires were made available in a free public database intended to serve as a resource for research on the immune response to SARS-CoV-2. The samples were drawn from two sources: the first 160 participants of the ongoing ImmuneRACE study, and fewer than 1,500 subjects contributed by 6 global collaborators. Nearly every sample came with metadata listing a de-identified subject ID, COVID-19 status, age in years and sex. Where HLA class I and class II types were available, the types were taken from metadata supplied by the sample provider, not from assay-based typing. The full study reports these points: The quantity of clinical and demographic metadata differed by source and by participant and was supplied without curation.

The trim is 7 bases for V and 0 bases for J, with a gap of 10 bases between the germline ends. The CDR3 covers 14 residues, taking in both the cysteine and the phenylalanine. Of all the DNA, just the CDR3 is kept, 42 bases in frame from base 1. From a lookup of the germline V gene, CDR1 and CDR2 are SGHTS and YDEGEE. This clone was counted a few times. Its antigen specificity is not known. There are no base qualities to consult, and no much larger clone falls within one base. One collaborating source in Seattle enrolled patients during active infection and followed them longitudinally through the course of disease. Collaborating institutions collected whole blood in K2EDTA tubes following their own protocols. For TCRbeta analysis, collaborators shipped samples as frozen whole blood, isolated PBMCs, or DNA extracted from either of those sample types. TCRbeta CDR3 regions were amplified from genomic DNA by means of the immunoSEQ Assay, a bias-controlled multiplex PCR. The original methods were these. Within the assay, amplification of reference gene primers was used to estimate how many nucleated cells each sample contained. To quantify the absolute abundance of each unique TCRbeta CDR3 rearrangement, sequence reads were collapsed and filtered. For each sample, productive Simpson clonality was calculated as the square root of Simpson's diversity index across productive rearrangements. TCRdb took over this immuneACCESS table, retaining in-frame rearrangements with V and J assigned. Such tables are incomplete; in checked studies, under half of the missing clones stem from an unresolved V gene, and the remainder is unexplained. That table furnishes V, J and clone size, whereas the DNA furnished D and trimming. This sample has about 340,000 clones in its table, and about nine tenths of those were observed once. The top ten clones comprise about 6.9% of the sample.

The sequence links TRBV5-8 to TRBJ1-4; the best D guess is TRBD1, with 6 bases matching. Sequenced sample: peripheral blood. The sequence was obtained from a woman aged 50 to 65 with COVID-19, enrolled during active disease. Here the CDR3 is given as CASPGAATNEKLFF. The DNA sequence follows: TGTGCCAGCCCAGGGGCCGCAACTAATGAAAAACTGTTTTTT.